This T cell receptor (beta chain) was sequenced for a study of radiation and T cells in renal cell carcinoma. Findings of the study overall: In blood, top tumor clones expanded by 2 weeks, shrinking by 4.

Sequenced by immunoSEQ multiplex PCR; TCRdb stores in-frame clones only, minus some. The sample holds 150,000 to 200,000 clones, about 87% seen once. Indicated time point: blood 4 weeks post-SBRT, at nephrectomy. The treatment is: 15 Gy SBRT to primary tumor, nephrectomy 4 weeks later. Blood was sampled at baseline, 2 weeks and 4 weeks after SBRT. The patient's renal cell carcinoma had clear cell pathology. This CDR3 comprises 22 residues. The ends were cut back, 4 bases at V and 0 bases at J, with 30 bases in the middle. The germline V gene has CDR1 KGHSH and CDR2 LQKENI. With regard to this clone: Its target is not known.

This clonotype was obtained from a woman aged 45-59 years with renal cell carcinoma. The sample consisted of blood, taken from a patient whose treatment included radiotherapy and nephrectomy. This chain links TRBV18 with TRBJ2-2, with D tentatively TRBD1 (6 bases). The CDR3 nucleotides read TGTGCCAGCTCACGAGTTCTGTTTCGGGACACTTCAACGACTTCGAACACCGGGGAGCTGTTTTTT. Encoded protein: CASSRVLFRDTSTTSNTGELFF.